This TCR beta chain was obtained from a study of human T cells and chemical hapten exposure. At the level of the study: Across samples, TCR yields varied, mostly owing to small differences in pooled library volumes. Whole-study results and caveats: Unchanged with DPC sensitization were TCRs above 1 in 1000 frequency.

As to time point: healthy volunteer bleed at 2 weeks. Whole blood, unfractionated, served as the material for total RNA extraction. V was cut by 0 bases and J by 4 bases, with 7 bases left in between. The CDR3 sequence is 14 residues long. Germline assignment: CDR1 SGHRS and CDR2 YFSETQ. As originally analysed: Counts of TCRs in each sample centred on a median of around 99,000 and extended from approximately 25,000 to 650,000. TCRdb reprocessed the RACE reads with MiXCR, giving one entry per CDR3 protein. The V and J calls were determined by TCRdb, not by the authors. This table holds 100,000 to 150,000 distinct CDR3 sequences, more than 7.5% found once. On this clonotype itself: Its matching antigen is unknown.

The chain carries TRBV5-1 and TRBJ2-2; the D gene is possibly TRBD2 (5 bases). The receptor was derived from a male donor in good health. Some clones in this sample may be carry-over from other donors' samples. Sequenced: whole blood. The DNA of the CDR3 is TGCGCCAGCAGCTTGGGCGGACTCACCGGGGAGCTGTTTTTT. Translated: CASSLGGLTGELFF.